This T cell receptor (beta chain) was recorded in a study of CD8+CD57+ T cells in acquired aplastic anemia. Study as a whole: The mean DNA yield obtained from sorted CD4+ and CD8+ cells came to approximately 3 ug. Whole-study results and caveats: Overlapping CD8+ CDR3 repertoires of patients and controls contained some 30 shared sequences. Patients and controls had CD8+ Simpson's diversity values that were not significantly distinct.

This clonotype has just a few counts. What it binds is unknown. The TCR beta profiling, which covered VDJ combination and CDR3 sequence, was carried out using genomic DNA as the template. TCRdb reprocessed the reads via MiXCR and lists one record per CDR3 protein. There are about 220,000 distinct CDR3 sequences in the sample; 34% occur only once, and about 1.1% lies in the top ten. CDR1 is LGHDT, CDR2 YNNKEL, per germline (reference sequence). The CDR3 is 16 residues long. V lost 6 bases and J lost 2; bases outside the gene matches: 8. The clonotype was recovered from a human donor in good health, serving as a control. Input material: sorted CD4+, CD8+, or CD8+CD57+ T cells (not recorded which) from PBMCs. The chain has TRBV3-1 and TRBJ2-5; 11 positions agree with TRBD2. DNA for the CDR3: TGTGCCAGCAGACCCGGGACTAGCGGAGAGCAAGAGACCCAGTACTTC. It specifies CASRPGTSGEQETQYF.